This T cell receptor (beta chain) was observed in a study of shared clonotypes between healthy human individuals. Study as a whole: Researchers drew samples from a couple of women and a few men aged 18 to 49.

CDR3 length: 14 amino acids. Germline CDR1 SQVTM, CDR2 ANQGSEA. V was pared by 5 bases and J by 1 base, with 15 bases between. For each subset, genomic DNA was distributed in equal portions over several immunoSEQ plates. The protocol was immunoSEQ multiplex PCR, while the TCRdb copy is restricted to in-frame clones and leaves out a portion. The sample lists 2 million to 2.5 million clones, over 85% occurring once. V is TRBV29-1 and J is TRBJ2-7; D uncertain. Sequenced input: naive CD4+ T cells sorted from blood. Subset defined: CD45RA+ positively selected. This clonotype was sampled from a man aged 18 to 30 in good health. CDR3 region: CSVSSNLGSYEQYF. The CDR3 nucleotides are TGCAGCGTTTCGTCCAACTTGGGATCCTACGAGCAGTACTTC.